This T cell receptor beta chain was found in a study of OX40 agonist ivuxolimab in advanced cancers. Concerning this clone: Its antigen is unknown.

TCRdb's copy holds only in-frame clones and misses some; the assay was immunoSEQ multiplex PCR. The data hold 60,000 to 90,000 clones, with 83% observed a single time. Study outcomes and limitations: Averaged across samples, CD8+ T cells carried more expanded clones than CD4+ did. Clonal expansion was seen in CD4+ and CD8+ blood T cells by week 6 at 0.1 to 3.0 mg/kg.

The CDR3 has 13 residues. The V gene lost 4 bases and the J gene lost 5 bases, with 12 bases spanning the gap. Germline V gives CDR1 SNHLY, CDR2 FYNNEI. The TCR sequence derives from an adult with an advanced solid tumor such as melanoma, head and neck, liver or kidney cancer. Sample: CD4+ or CD8+ T cells sorted from blood, taken in a trial of the OX40 agonist ivuxolimab. V gene TRBV2 combines with J gene TRBJ2-7, with D tentatively TRBD2 (5 bases). DNA for the CDR3: TGTGCCAGCAGTGGGGCTAGCAGTAACGAGCAGTACTTC. This sequence encodes CASSGASSNEQYF.